This TCR beta chain was captured in a study of T cells in localized non-small cell lung cancer. Germline assignment: CDR1 SNHLY and CDR2 FYNNEI. The CDR3 runs 15 residues. Trimming took 4 bases from V and 4 from J, leaving 15 bases between them. Some clones are missing from TCRdb's copy, which holds only in-frame ones; the method was immunoSEQ multiplex PCR. Of roughly 48,000 clones in the sample, approximately 75% were seen once. Details on this clone: Antigen unknown.

Study results and caveats: Uninvolved adjacent lung showed higher T cell clonality than tumor. There was an association of higher blood T cell density with longer overall survival. Investigators sequenced only a single tumor region, leaving heterogeneity possible. Out of the top 100 tumor clones, a median around 57 were seen in adjacent lung.

The input for sequencing was peripheral blood, taken before any cancer treatment. V is TRBV2 and J is TRBJ2-3; perhaps TRBD2 as D (7 bases). The receptor was isolated from a man aged 35 to 69 with stage I squamous cell lung carcinoma. CDR3: CASSVGGGPSDTQYF. CDR3 sequence (DNA): TGTGCCAGCAGTGTAGGGGGGGGGCCCTCAGATACGCAGTATTTT.